The entry that follows covers one T cell receptor (beta chain) sequence. What it binds is not known. Some clones are missing from TCRdb's copy, which holds only in-frame ones; the method was immunoSEQ multiplex PCR. The sample holds approximately 64,000 clones, 85% to 95% seen once. Before the COVID-19 pandemic, during about 2011-2019, CD4+ T cells were taken from unexposed donors. Naive and memory CD4+ T cells were separated from cryopreserved PBMCs. The data derive from a study of CD4 T cells in relation to SARS-CoV-2 and coronaviruses. The CDR3 is 15 residues long. The V and J ends lost 4 bases and 3 bases respectively, with 13 bases between them. Per the germline V gene, CDR1 is SNHLY and CDR2 is FYNNEI. Study findings and constraints: According to naive versus memory sequencing, detected responses are memory recall, not newly primed.

The sample was naive CD4+ T cells from PBMCs. Described subset: naive CD4+ T cells isolated by negative enrichment. The V and J genes are TRBV2 and TRBJ1-5; D is unresolved. The clonotype was recovered from a human donor in good health. This CDR3 reads CASSVRSGSNQPQHF. The CDR3, as DNA: TGTGCCAGCAGTGTTCGATCTGGGTCCAATCAGCCCCAGCATTTT.